The 21 T cell receptor beta chains presented below share a single source sample, sequenced in a study of cytomegalovirus exposure and HLA in healthy donors. Researchers ran the PCR with 60 Vbeta and 13 Jbeta primers. Only in-frame clones appear in the TCRdb table, and some are missing; sequencing was by immunoSEQ multiplex PCR. This table has over 200,000 clones, 60% to 80% appearing once. What was sequenced was PBMCs. All receptors derive from a male donor in good health and CMV-seronegative.

The gene calls are TRBV2 and TRBJ2-3; D is unclear. Trimming took off 6 bases at V and 1 base at J, with 17 bases between the two ends. Germline loops: CDR1 SNHLY, CDR2 FYNNEI. CDR3 length: 16 amino acids. DNA of the CDR3: TGTGCCAGCAGGACCGATTTGGCGGTAGGCACAGATACGCAGTATTTT. Its protein is CASRTDLAVGTDTQYF. Combining the CDR3 with reference TRBV2 and TRBJ2-3 gives the whole variable domain EPEVTQTPSHQVTQMGQEVILRCVPISNHLYFYWYRQILGQKVEFLVSFYNNEISEKSEIFDDQFSVERPDGSNFTLKIRSTKLEDSAMYFCASRTDLAVGTDTQYFGPGTRLTVL.

V is TRBV7-2 and J is TRBJ1-1, with D unresolved. With 5 bases removed from V and 4 bases from J, the gap between germline ends came to 11 bases. This CDR3 spans 13 amino acids. The germline CDR1 and CDR2 sequences are SGHTA and FQGNSA. The CDR3 sequence is CASSLPGSTEAFF. CDR3 DNA: TGTGCCAGCAGCCTACCGGGGAGCACTGAAGCTTTCTTT.

This clone was seen only once. The chain uses TRBV10-3 and TRBJ2-3; 8 nucleotides line up with TRBD2. The CDR3 is 16 amino acids. Germline-derived CDR1 and CDR2 are ENHRY and SYGVKD. With V trimmed by 3 bases and J by 6 bases, 11 bases remained unmatched. The CDR3 spells CAISERSGGPADTQYF. Here the CDR3 DNA reads TGTGCCATCAGTGAAAGGTCGGGAGGGCCAGCGGATACGCAGTATTTT.

This clone has more than one count but fewer than ten. The chain couples TRBV5-3 to TRBJ1-1; 10 bases align to TRBD1. Being an ORF, TRBV5-3 has a function that is uncertain. CDR3 size: 16 residues. Unmatched junction bases numbered 8, after V lost 5 bases and J lost 1 base. CDR3 coding DNA: TGTGCCAGAAGACCCGGGACAGGGGAGAAGAACACTGAAGCTTTCTTT. It specifies CARRPGTGEKNTEAFF.

The rearrangement joins TRBV4-2 to TRBJ1-2; D possibly corresponds to TRBD1 (6 bases). Trimming shortened V by 0 bases and J by 2 bases, and 7 bases separated the two germline ends. CDR1 and CDR2 (germline): LGHNA, YNFKEQ. The CDR3 spans 14 residues. The CDR3 coding sequence is TGTGCCAGCAGCCAAGATACAGGGAACTATGGCTACACCTTC. It yields the protein CASSQDTGNYGYTF.

The CDR3 reads CASSPPPQGLTTGELFF. CDR3 bases: TGTGCCAGCTCACCACCCCCGCAGGGGTTGACCACCGGGGAGCTGTTTTTT. This chain joins TRBV18 and TRBJ2-2; possible D gene TRBD1, 6 bases. The CDR3 is 17 residues long. The V gene's germline CDR1 is KGHSH and CDR2 LQKENI. V was shortened by 0 bases and J by 4 bases, with 15 bases between the two germline ends.

This clone appeared once. V gene TRBV27 combines with J gene TRBJ2-5; 12 nucleotides agree with TRBD2. From germline, CDR1 is MNHEY and CDR2 SMNVEV (reference sequence). This CDR3 contains 17 residues. With 4 bases clipped from V and 5 bases from J, the junction kept 11 bases outside the gene matches. CDR3 loop: CASSSSTSGRYRETQYF. Here the CDR3 DNA reads TGTGCCAGCAGTTCATCTACTAGCGGGAGGTATCGTGAGACCCAGTACTTC.

The rearrangement uses TRBV10-3 and TRBJ1-1; 7 bases are a match to TRBD1. This CDR3 comprises 17 residues. CDR1 ENHRY and CDR2 SYGVKD come from the germline V gene. V was clipped by 0 bases and J by 7 bases; unmatched bases: 14. In DNA, the CDR3 is TGTGCCATCAGTGAGTCTTACCCGACAGGGAGTAGGATTGAAGCTTTCTTT. Translation gives CAISESYPTGSRIEAFF.

The gene calls are TRBV19 and TRBJ1-5; a weak D match, TRBD1 (5 bases). Trimming left V 5 bases short and J 9 bases short, with 17 bases between. This CDR3 is 14 amino acids long. The germline CDR1 and CDR2 sequences are LNHDA and SQIVND (reference sequence). DNA of the CDR3: TGTGCCAGTAGTTACCCGAACGGGGGGGGGCCCCAGCATTTT. It translates to CASSYPNGGGPQHF.

J is TRBJ2-1 and V is TRBV9, with D perhaps TRBD1 (6 bases). Trimming cost V 1 base and J 8 bases, with 16 bases left between them. The CDR3 runs 15 residues. From germline, CDR1 is SGDLS and CDR2 YYNGEE. In nucleotides, the CDR3 is TGTGCCAGCAGCGTAAGAGCAGGGGTTAGGGATGAGCAGTTCTTC. Translating gives CASSVRAGVRDEQFF.

The rearrangement uses TRBV7-8 and TRBJ1-6; 11 nucleotides match TRBD1. V dropped 4 bases and J dropped 6; count of bases not matched to a gene: 5. Germline values: CDR1 SGHVS, CDR2 FQNEAQ. CDR3 length equals 16 residues. CDR3 sequence: CASSWDRGSGNSPLHF. DNA for the CDR3: TGTGCCAGCAGCTGGGACAGGGGGTCTGGTAATTCACCCCTCCACTTT.

A single count supports this clone. J is TRBJ2-1 and V is TRBV7-2; the D gene is possibly TRBD2 (6 bases). The CDR3 is 16 amino acids. CDR1 and CDR2 from the germline V gene are SGHTA and FQGNSA. V shed 2 bases and J shed 2 bases, with 13 bases lying between them. The CDR3 loop is CASSLTSRRAYNEQFF. The CDR3 DNA is TGTGCCAGCAGCTTAACCTCGAGGAGGGCCTACAATGAGCAGTTCTTC.

Only a few counts were recorded for this clone. The chain has TRBV19 and TRBJ1-1, with a tentative D call TRBD1 (5 bases). The CDR3 runs to 15 residues. V shed 1 base and J shed 4 bases, with 13 bases lying between them. CDR1 and CDR2 (germline): LNHDA, SQIVND (reference sequence). CDR3 DNA sequence: TGTGCCAGTAGTATAGGGCAGGGAATTTTCACTGAAGCTTTCTTT. Its translation is CASSIGQGIFTEAFF.

The CDR3: CAISDRGNQPQHF. CDR3 coding DNA: TGTGCCATCAGTGACAGGGGTAATCAGCCCCAGCATTTT. This chain links TRBV10-3 with TRBJ1-5; D may be TRBD1 (6 bases). V was cut by 3 bases and J by 4 bases, with 7 bases left in between. In germline, CDR1 is ENHRY, CDR2 SYGVKD. The CDR3 spans 13 residues.

The chain joins TRBV7-9 to TRBJ2-7, with a weak D call TRBD1 (5 bases). The CDR3 is 13 residues long. Trimming left V 0 bases short and J 4 bases short, with 7 bases between. Germline V gene sequence: CDR1 SEHNR, CDR2 FQNEAQ (reference sequence). CDR3 sequence reads: CASSLAKGYEQYF. The CDR3 nucleotides read TGTGCCAGCAGCTTAGCGAAGGGGTACGAGCAGTACTTC.

The chain combines TRBV5-1 with TRBJ2-7; 11 bases are a match to TRBD1. V gave up 8 bases and J gave up 6 bases; unmatched junction bases: 7. Germline CDR1 SGHRS, CDR2 YFSETQ. CDR3 length: 13 amino acids. The CDR3 nucleotides are TGCGCCAGTTCCGGGACAGGGGGTTTCGAGCAGTACTTC. Its protein is CASSGTGGFEQYF. The variable domain in full, completed from reference TRBV5-1 and TRBJ2-7, reads KAGVTQTPRYLIKTRGQQVTLSCSPISGHRSVSWYQQTPGQGLQFLFEYFSETQRNKGNFPGRFSGRQFSNSRSEMNVSTLELGDSALYLCASSGTGGFEQYFGPGTRLTVT.

The gene calls are TRBV2 and TRBJ2-5; 7 nucleotides agree with TRBD2. J was trimmed by 2 bases and V by 7 bases; bases with no gene match: 13. Germline CDR1 and CDR2: SNHLY and FYNNEI. The CDR3 is 16 residues long. This chain's CDR3 is CASIREGAAKQETQYF. The CDR3 DNA is TGTGCCAGCATCAGGGAGGGAGCGGCCAAACAAGAGACCCAGTACTTC.

The CDR3 loop reads CASRTGVNQPQHF. The DNA of the CDR3 is TGTGCCAGTAGGACAGGGGTGAATCAGCCCCAGCATTTT. V is TRBV19 and J is TRBJ1-5; 8 bases fit TRBD1. CDR1 and CDR2 from the germline V gene are LNHDA and SQIVND (reference sequence). The CDR3 spans 13 residues. V was clipped by 6 bases and J by 4 bases; unmatched bases: 2.

V gene TRBV5-1 combines with J gene TRBJ1-1; the D gene is possibly TRBD1 (6 bases). Trimming removed 3 bases from V and 5 bases from J, with 14 bases in between. The germline V gene has CDR1 SGHRS and CDR2 YFSETQ. This CDR3 is 14 amino acids long. CDR3 loop: CASSWGGQGTEAFF. The CDR3 DNA follows: TGCGCCAGCAGCTGGGGGGGGCAAGGGACTGAAGCTTTCTTT.

This clone was recorded once. This chain links TRBV5-6 with TRBJ2-5; 12 positions agree with TRBD1. The CDR3 runs to 17 residues. Germline assignment: CDR1 SGHDT and CDR2 YYEEEE. V shed 4 bases and J 5 bases; nucleotides not matched to a gene: 12. CDR3: CASSKEKGTGGVETQYF. The CDR3 DNA reads as TGTGCCAGCAGCAAGGAGAAGGGGACAGGGGGCGTGGAGACCCAGTACTTC. The full variable domain, rest sourced from reference TRBV5-6 and TRBJ2-5, is DAGVTQSPTHLIKTRGQQVTLRCSPKSGHDTVSWYQQALGQGPQFIFQYYEEEERQRGNFPDRFSGHQFPNYSSELNVNALLLGDSALYLCASSKEKGTGGVETQYFGPGTRLLVL.

The chain is built from TRBV5-4 and TRBJ2-6; 7 bases map to TRBD2. V shed 0 bases and J 4 bases; nucleotides not matched to a gene: 1. CDR1 SGHNT and CDR2 YYREEE come from the germline V gene (reference sequence). This CDR3 has 15 amino acids. The CDR3 DNA reads TGTGCCAGCAGCTTGGCGGGAGGCGGGGCCAACGTCCTGACTTTC. Amino acids: CASSLAGGGANVLTF.